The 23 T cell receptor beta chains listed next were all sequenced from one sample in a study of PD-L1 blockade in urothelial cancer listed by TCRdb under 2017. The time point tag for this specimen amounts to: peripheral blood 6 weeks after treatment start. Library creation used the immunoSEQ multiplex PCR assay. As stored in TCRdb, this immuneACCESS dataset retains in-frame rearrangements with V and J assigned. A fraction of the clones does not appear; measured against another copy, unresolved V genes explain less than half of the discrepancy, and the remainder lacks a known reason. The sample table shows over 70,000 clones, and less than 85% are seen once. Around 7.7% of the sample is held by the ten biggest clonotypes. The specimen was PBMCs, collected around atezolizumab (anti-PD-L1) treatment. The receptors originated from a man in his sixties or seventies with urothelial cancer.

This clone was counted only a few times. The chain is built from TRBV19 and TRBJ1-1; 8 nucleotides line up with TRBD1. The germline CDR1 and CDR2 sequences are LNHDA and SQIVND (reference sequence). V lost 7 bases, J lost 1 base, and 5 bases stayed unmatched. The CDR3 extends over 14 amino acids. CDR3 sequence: CASNGGTGNTEAFF. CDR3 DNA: TGTGCCAGTAACGGGGGGACAGGGAACACTGAAGCTTTCTTT.

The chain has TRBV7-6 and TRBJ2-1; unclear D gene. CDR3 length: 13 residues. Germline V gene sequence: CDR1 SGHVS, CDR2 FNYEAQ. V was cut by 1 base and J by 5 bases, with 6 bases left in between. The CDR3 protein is CASSLVSDNEQFF. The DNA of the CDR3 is TGTGCCAGCAGCTTAGTCTCAGACAATGAGCAGTTCTTC. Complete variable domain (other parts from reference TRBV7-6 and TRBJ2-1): GAGVSQSPRYKVTKRGQDVALRCDPISGHVSLYWYRQALGQGPEFLTYFNYEAQQDKSGLPNDRFSAERPEGSISTLTIQRTEQRDSAMYRCASSLVSDNEQFFGPGTRLTVL.

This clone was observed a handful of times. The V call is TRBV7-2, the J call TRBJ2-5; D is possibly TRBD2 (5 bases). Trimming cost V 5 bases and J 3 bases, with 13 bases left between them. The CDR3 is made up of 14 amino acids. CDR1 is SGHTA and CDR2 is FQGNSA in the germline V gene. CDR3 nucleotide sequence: TGTGCCAGCAGCCCCCTCTCCGGGGAAGAGACCCAGTACTTC. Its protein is CASSPLSGEETQYF.

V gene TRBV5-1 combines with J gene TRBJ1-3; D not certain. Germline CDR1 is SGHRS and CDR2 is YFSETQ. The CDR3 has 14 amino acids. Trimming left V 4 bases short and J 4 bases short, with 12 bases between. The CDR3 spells CASSEGRAGNTIYF. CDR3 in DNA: TGCGCCAGCAGCGAGGGAAGGGCGGGAAACACCATATATTTT.

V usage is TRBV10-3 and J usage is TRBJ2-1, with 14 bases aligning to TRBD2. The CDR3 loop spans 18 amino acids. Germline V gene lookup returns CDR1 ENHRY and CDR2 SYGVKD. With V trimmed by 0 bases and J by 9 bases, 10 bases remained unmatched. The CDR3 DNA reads TGTGCCATCAGTGAGTCGCCAACCGGGACTAGCGGGAGTCGTGAGCAGTTCTTC. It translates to CAISESPTGTSGSREQFF.

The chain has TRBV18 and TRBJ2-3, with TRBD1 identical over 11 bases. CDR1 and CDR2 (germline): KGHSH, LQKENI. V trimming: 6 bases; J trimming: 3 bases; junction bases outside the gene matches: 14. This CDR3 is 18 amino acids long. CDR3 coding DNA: TGTGCCAGCTCGCGCGAGTTTCGGACAGGGGGCGAGACAGATACGCAGTATTTT. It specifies CASSREFRTGGETDTQYF.

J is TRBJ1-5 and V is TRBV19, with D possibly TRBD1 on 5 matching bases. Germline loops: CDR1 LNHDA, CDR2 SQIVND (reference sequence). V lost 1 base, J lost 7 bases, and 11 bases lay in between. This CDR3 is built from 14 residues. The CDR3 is CASSIVRGGQPQHF. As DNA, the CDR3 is TGTGCCAGTAGTATAGTAAGGGGAGGGCAGCCCCAGCATTTT.

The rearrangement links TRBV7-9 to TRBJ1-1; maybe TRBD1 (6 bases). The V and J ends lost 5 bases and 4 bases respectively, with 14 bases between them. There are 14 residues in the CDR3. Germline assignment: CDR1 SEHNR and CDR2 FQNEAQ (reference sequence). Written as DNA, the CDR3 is TGTGCCAGCAGCCCACAGGGACGGGCCACTGAAGCTTTCTTT. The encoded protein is CASSPQGRATEAFF. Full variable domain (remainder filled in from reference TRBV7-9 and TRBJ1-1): DTGVSQNPRHKITKRGQNVTFRCDPISEHNRLYWYRQTLGQGPEFLTYFQNEAQLEKSRLLSDRFSAERPKGSFSTLEIQRTEQGDSAMYLCASSPQGRATEAFFGQGTRLTVV.

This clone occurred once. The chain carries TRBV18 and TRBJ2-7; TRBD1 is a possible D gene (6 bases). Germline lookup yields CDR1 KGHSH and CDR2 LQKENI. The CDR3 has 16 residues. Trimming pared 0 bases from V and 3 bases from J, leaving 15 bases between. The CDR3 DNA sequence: TGTGCCAGCTCACCACCTGAGGGGGTAGTAGTCTACGAGCAGTACTTC. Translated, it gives CASSPPEGVVVYEQYF.

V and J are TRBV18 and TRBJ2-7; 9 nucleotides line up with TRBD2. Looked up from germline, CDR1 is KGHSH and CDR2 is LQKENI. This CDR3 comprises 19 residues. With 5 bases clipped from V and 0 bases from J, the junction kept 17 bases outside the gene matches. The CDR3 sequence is CASSASLGSGSRGSYEQYF. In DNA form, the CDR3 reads TGTGCCAGCTCAGCCTCCCTGGGTAGCGGGAGTAGGGGCTCCTACGAGCAGTACTTC.

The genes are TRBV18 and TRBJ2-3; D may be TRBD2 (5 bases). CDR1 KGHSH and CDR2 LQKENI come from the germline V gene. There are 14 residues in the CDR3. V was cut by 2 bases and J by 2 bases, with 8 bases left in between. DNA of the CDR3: TGTGCCAGCTCACCAGTCGGGGTCACAGATACGCAGTATTTT. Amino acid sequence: CASSPVGVTDTQYF.

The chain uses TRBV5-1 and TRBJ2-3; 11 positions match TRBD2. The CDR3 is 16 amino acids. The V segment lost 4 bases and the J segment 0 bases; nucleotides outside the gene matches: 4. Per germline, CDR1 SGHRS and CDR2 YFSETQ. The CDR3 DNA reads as TGCGCCAGCAGCCCAAGGACTAGCGGGAGCACAGATACGCAGTATTTT. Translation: CASSPRTSGSTDTQYF. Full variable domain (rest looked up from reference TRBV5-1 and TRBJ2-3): KAGVTQTPRYLIKTRGQQVTLSCSPISGHRSVSWYQQTPGQGLQFLFEYFSETQRNKGNFPGRFSGRQFSNSRSEMNVSTLELGDSALYLCASSPRTSGSTDTQYFGPGTRLTVL.

The CDR3 is CASLKTVTPYEQYF. CDR3 nucleotides: TGCGCCAGCCTGAAGACAGTTACCCCCTACGAGCAGTACTTC. V usage is TRBV10-1 and J usage is TRBJ2-7, with a weak D call TRBD1 (5 bases). The germline CDR1 and CDR2 sequences are WNHNN and SYGVQD (reference sequence). V dropped 8 bases and J dropped 2 bases, with 16 bases sitting between them. The CDR3 is 14 residues long.

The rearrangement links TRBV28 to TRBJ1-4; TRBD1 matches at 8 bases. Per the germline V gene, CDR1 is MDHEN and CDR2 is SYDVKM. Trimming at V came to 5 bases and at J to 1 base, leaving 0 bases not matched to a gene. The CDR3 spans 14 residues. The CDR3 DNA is TGTGCCAGCAGTGACAGGGGAACTAATGAAAAACTGTTTTTT. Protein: CASSDRGTNEKLFF.

CDR3 loop: CASSEGGTDTQYF. The CDR3 nucleotides are TGTGCCAGCAGCGAGGGGGGCACAGATACGCAGTATTTT. This chain links TRBV7-9 with TRBJ2-3; D may be TRBD1 (6 bases). Germline lookup yields CDR1 SEHNR and CDR2 FQNEAQ (reference sequence). V was cut by 5 bases and J by 1 base, with 7 bases left in between. The CDR3 is made up of 13 amino acids. Variable domain in full (rest from reference TRBV7-9 and TRBJ2-3): DTGVSQNPRHKITKRGQNVTFRCDPISEHNRLYWYRQTLGQGPEFLTYFQNEAQLEKSRLLSDRFSAERPKGSFSTLEIQRTEQGDSAMYLCASSEGGTDTQYFGPGTRLTVL.

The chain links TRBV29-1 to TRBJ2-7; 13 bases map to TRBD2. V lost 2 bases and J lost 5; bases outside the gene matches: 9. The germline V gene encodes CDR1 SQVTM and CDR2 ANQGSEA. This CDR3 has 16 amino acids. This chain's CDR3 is CSVERLAGGCLDEQYF. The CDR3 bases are TGCAGCGTTGAACGACTAGCGGGAGGTTGCCTGGACGAGCAGTACTTC.

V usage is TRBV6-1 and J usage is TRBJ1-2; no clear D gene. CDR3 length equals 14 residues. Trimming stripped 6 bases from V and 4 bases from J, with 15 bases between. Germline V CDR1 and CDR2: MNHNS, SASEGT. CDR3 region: CASRPIPGGYGYTF. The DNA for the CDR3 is TGTGCCAGCAGACCGATCCCGGGAGGCTATGGCTACACCTTC.

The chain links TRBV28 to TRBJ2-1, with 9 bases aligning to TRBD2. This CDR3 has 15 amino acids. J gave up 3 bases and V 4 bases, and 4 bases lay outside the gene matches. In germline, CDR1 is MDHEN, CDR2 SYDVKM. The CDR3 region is CASSSIAGDYNEQFF. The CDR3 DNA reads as TGTGCCAGCAGTTCTATAGCGGGGGACTACAATGAGCAGTTCTTC.

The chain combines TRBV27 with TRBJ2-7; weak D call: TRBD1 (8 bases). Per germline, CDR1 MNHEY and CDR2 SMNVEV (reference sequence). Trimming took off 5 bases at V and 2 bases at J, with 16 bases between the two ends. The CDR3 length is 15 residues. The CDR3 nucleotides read TGTGCCAGCAGTGCCCGACAGGGGACTACCTACGAGCAGTACTTC. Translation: CASSARQGTTYEQYF.

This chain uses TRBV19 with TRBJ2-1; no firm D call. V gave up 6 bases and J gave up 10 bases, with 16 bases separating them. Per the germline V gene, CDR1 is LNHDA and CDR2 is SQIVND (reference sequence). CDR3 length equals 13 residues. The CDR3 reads CASSVLEFSEQFF. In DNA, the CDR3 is TGTGCCAGTAGCGTCTTGGAGTTCTCGGAGCAGTTCTTC.

The CDR3 region has the DNA TGTGCCATCAGTGTTGGGACTAGCGTGGTATGGGAGCAGTTCTTC. It is translated as CAISVGTSVVWEQFF. V is TRBV10-3 and J is TRBJ2-1, with 10 positions matching TRBD2. The CDR3 has 15 residues. Germline CDR1 and CDR2: ENHRY and SYGVKD. The V segment lost 4 bases and the J segment 10 bases; nucleotides outside the gene matches: 10.

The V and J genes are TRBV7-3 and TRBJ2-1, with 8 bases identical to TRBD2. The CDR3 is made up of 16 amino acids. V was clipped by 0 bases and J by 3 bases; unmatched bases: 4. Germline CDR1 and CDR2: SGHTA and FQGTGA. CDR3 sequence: CASSLTGRGVYNEQFF. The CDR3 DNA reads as TGTGCCAGCAGCTTAACGGGGCGGGGGGTCTACAATGAGCAGTTCTTC.

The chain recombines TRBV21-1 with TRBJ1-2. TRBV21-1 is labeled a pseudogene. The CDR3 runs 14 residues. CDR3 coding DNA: TGTGCCAGCAGCAATGGGTTCAACTACGATGGCTACACCTTC. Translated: CASSNGFNYDGYTF.